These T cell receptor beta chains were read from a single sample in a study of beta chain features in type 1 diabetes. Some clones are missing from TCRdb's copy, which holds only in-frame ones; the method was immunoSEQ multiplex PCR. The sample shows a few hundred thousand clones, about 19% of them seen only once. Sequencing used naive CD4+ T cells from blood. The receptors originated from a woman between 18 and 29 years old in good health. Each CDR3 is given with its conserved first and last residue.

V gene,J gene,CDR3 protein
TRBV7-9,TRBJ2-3,CATTLRGGPDTQYF
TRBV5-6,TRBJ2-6,CASSLLTAANVLTF
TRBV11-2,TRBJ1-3,CASSSLGGSGNTIYF
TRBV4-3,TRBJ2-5,CASSLEGRQGTETQYF
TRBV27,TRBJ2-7,CASSRYQREGEQYF
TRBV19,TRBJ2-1,CASSIGMWRESLWEQFF
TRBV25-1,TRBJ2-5,CASRGQEETQYF
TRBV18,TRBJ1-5,CASSPAGAPGSNQPQHF
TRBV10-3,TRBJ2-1,CAIRPTSSNEQFF
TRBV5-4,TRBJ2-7,CASSPSGSYEQYF
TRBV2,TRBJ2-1,CASSEAKEISGGTYNEQFF
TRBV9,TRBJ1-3,CASSVDYLSGNTIYF
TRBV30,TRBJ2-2,CAWRAGGTGNTGELFF
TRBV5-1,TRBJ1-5,CASSLGDSSNQPQHF
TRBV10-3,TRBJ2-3,CAITVDSMADTQYF
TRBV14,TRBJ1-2,CASSPLGQENYGYTF
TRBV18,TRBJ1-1,CASSPPRQDNTEAFF
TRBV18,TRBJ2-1,CASSPKGGGRNEQFF
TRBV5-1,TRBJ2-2,CASSRSGNYGELFF
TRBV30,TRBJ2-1,CAWSVGGPSSYNEQFF
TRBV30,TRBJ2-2,CAWSGRNTGELFF
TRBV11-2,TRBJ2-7,CASSLASGLPYEQYF
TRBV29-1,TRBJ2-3,CSVVNQQGTDTQYF
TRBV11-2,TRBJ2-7,CASSPIAGVEQYF
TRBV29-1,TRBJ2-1,CSVNRDSYNEQFF
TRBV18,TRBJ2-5,CASSPEGGRTQYF
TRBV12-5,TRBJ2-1,CASGLAGTSMNEQFF
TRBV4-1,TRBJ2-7,CASSQDLQGESYEQYF
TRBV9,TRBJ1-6,CASAGGSYNSPLHF
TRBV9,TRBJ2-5,CASSVSTSGRTGETQYF
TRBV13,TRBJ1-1,CASSSQLNTEAFF